This T cell receptor beta chain was sequenced in a study of tumor and adjacent non-tumor tissue in lung cancer. The library came from three nested PCR rounds adapted from ARM-PCR protocols. Using its own MiXCR run on the multiplex PCR reads, TCRdb lists one record per CDR3 protein. The repertoire holds 94,000 or so distinct CDR3 sequences, with more than 65% as singletons. CDR3 length: 15 residues. The germline CDR1 and CDR2 sequences are SGHRS and YFSETQ. This sample's RNA came from whole unsorted tissue. The normal lung tissue was taken more than 3 cm from the tumor edge. With regard to this clonotype: It may be a read error: a sequence one base away is much more abundant.

The sequenced sample consisted of distant non-tumor lung tissue. The source of this sequence is a woman aged 50 to 60 with non-small cell lung cancer. The V and J genes are TRBV5-1 and TRBJ2-7; D call uncertain. The CDR3 loop reads CASNLGTPNSYEQYF. CDR3 sequence (DNA): TGCGCCAGCAACTTGGGCACTCCGAATTCCTACGAGCAGTACTTC. Filled out from reference TRBV5-1 and TRBJ2-7, the complete variable domain reads KAGVTQTPRYLIKTRGQQVTLSCSPISGHRSVSWYQQTPGQGLQFLFEYFSETQRNKGNFPGRFSGRQFSNSRSEMNVSTLELGDSALYLCASNLGTPNSYEQYFGPGTRLTVT.